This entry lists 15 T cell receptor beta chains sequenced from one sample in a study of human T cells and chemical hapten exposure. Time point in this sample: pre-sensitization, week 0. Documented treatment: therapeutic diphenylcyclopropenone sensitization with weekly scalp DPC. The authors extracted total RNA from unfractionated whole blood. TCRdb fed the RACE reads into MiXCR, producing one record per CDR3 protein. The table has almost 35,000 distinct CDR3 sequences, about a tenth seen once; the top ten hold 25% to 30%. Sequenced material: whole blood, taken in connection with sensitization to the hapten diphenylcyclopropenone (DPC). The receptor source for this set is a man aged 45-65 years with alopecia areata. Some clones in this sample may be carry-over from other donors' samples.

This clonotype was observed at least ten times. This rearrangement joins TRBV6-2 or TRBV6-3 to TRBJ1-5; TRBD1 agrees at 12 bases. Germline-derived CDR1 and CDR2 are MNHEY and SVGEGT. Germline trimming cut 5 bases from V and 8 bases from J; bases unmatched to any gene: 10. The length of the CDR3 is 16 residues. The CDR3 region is CASSTHGTGGDEPQHF. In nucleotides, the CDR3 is TGTGCCAGCAGTACCCACGGGACAGGGGGCGACGAGCCCCAGCATTTT.

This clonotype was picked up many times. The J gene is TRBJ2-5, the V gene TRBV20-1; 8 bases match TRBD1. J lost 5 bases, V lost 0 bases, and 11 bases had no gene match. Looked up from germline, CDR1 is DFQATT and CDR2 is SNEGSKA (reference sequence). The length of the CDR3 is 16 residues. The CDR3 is CSARDLRQGLRETQYF. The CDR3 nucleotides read TGCAGTGCTAGAGATCTGAGACAGGGGTTAAGGGAGACCCAGTACTTC.

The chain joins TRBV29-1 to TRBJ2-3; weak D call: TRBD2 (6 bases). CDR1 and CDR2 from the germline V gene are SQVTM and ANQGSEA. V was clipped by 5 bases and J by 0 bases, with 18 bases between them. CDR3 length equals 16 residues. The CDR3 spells CSVRWRGYPSTDTQYF. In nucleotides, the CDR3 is TGCAGCGTTAGGTGGCGGGGCTACCCTAGCACAGATACGCAGTATTTT.

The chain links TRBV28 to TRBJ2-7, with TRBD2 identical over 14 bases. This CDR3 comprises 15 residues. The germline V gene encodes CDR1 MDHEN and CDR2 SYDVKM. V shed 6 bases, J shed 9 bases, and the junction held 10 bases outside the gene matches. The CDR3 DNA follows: TGTGCCAGCAGGGAGCCGGGACTAGCGGGAGTGGGGCAGTACTTC. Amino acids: CASREPGLAGVGQYF. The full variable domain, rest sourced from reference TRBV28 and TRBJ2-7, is DVKVTQSSRYLVKRTGEKVFLECVQDMDHENMFWYRQDPGLGLRLIYFSYDVKMKEKGDIPEGYSVSREKKERFSLILESASTNQTSMYLCASREPGLAGVGQYFGPGTRLTVT.

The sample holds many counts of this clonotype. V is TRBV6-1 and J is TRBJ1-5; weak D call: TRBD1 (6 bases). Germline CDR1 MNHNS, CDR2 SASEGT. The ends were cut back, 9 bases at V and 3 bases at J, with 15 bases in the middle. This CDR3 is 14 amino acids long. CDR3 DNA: TGTGCCAGTTATACAGGGATGGCCAATCAGCCCCAGCATTTT. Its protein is CASYTGMANQPQHF.

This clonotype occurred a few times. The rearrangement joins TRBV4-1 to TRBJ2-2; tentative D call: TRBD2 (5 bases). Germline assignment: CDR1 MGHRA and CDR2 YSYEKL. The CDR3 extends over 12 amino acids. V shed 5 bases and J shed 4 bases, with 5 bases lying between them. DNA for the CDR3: TGCGCCAGCAGCGGGAGCACCGGGGAGCTGTTTTTT. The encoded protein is CASSGSTGELFF.

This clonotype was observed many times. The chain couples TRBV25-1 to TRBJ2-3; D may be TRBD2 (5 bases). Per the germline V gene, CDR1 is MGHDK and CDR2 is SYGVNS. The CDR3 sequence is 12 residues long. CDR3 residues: CAAARSTDTQYF. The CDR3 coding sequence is TGTGCAGCGGCTAGAAGCACAGATACGCAGTATTTT.

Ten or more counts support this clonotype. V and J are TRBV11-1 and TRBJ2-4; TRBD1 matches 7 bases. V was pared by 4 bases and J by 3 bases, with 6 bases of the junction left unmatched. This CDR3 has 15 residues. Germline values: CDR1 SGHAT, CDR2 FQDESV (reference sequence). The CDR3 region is CASSSPGTDKNIQYF. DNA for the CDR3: TGTGCCAGCAGCTCCCCCGGGACAGACAAAAACATTCAGTACTTC. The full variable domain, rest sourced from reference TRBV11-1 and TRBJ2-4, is EAEVAQSPRYKITEKSQAVAFWCDPISGHATLYWYRQILGQGPELLVQFQDESVVDDSQLPKDRFSAERLKGVDSTLKIQPAELGDSAMYLCASSSPGTDKNIQYFGAGTRLSVL.

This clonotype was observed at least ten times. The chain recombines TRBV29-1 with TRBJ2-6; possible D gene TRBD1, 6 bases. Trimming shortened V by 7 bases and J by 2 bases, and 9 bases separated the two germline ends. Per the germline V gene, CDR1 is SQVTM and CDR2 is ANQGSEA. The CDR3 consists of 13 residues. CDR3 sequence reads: CSARGTGANVLTF. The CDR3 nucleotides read TGCAGCGCGAGGGGGACTGGGGCCAACGTCCTGACTTTC.

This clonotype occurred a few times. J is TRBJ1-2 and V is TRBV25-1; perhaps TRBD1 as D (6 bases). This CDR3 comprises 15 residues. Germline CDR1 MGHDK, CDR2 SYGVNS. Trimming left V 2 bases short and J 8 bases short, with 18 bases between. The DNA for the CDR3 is TGTGCCAGCAGTGAACCAGGGGCTCCCCCTCGGGGCTACACCTTC. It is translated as CASSEPGAPPRGYTF.

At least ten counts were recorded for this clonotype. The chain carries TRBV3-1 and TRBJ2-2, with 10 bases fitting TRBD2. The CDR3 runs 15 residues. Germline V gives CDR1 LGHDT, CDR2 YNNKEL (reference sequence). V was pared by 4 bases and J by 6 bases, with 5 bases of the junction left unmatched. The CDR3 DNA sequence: TGTGCCAGCAGCCTTAGCGGGAGGCTCGCCGGGGAGCTGTTTTTT. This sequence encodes CASSLSGRLAGELFF.

CDR3 sequence reads: CASRKASGNTIYF. CDR3 in DNA: TGTGCCAGCAGAAAAGCCAGCGGAAACACCATATATTTT. The chain couples TRBV7-9 to TRBJ1-3; unclear D gene. Trimming pared 6 bases from V and 4 bases from J, leaving 10 bases between. Germline-derived CDR1 and CDR2 are SEHNR and FQNEAQ (reference sequence). The length of the CDR3 is 13 residues.

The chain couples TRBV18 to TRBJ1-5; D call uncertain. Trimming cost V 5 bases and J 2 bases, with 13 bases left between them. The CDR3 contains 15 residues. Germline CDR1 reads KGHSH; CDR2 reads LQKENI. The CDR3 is CASSTWTVRNQPQHF. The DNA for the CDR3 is TGTGCCAGCTCAACTTGGACGGTTCGCAATCAGCCCCAGCATTTT.

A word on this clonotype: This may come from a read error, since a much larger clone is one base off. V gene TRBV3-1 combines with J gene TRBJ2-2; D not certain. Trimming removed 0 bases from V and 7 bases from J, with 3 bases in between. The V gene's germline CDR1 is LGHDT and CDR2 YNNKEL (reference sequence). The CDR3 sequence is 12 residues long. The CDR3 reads CASSQESGELFF. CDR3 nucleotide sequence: TGTGCCAGCAGCCAAGAGAGCGGGGAGCTGTTTTTT.

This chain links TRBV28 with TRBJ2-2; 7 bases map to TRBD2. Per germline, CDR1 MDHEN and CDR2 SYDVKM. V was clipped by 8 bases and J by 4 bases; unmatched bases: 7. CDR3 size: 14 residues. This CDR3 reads CASEGTIPTGELFF. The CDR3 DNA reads TGTGCCAGCGAGGGGACTATCCCCACCGGGGAGCTGTTTTTT.